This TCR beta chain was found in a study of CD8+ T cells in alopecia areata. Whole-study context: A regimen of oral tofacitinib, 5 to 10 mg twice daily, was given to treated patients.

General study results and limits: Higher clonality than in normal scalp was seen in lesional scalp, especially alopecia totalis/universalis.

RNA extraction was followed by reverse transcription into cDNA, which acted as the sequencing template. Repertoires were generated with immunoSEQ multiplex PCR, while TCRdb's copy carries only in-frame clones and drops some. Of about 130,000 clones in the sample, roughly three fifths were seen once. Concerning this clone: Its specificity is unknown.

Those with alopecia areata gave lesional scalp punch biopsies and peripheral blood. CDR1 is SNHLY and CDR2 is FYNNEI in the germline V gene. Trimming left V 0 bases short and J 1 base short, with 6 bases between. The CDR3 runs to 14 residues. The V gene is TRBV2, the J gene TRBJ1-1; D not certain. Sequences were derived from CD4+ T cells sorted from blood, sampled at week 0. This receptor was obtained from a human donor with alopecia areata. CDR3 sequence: CASSEARGNTEAFF. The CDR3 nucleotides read TGTGCCAGCAGTGAAGCGCGTGGGAACACTGAAGCTTTCTTT.